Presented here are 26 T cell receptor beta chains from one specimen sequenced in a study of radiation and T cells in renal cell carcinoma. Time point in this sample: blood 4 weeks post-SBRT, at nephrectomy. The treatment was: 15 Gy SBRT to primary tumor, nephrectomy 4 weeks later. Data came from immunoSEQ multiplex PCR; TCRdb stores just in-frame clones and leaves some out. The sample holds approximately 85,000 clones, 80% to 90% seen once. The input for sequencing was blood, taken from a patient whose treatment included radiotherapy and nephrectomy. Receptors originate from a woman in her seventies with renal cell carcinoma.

The CDR3 sequence is CASSSGGQRDEQFF. Here the CDR3 DNA reads TGTGCCAGCAGTTCGGGGGGACAGAGGGATGAGCAGTTCTTC. This chain joins TRBV6-5 and TRBJ2-1; D may correspond to TRBD1 or TRBD2 (7 bases each). In germline, CDR1 is MNHEY, CDR2 SVGAGI. The length of the CDR3 is 14 residues. Between the trimmed V and J ends, which lost 4 bases and 8 bases, there was a span of 15 bases.

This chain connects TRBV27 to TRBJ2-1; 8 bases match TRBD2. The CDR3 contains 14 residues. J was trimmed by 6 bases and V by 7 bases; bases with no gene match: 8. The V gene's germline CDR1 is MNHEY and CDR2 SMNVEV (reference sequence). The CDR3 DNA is TGTGCCAGCACCAAAGCGGGGGTCTTCAATGAGCAGTTCTTC. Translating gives CASTKAGVFNEQFF.

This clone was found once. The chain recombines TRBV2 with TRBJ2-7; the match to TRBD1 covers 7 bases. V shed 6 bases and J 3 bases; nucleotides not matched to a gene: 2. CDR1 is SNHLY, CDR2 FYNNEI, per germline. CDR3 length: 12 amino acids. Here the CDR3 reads CASSDRDYEQYF. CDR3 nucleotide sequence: TGTGCCAGCAGCGACAGGGACTACGAGCAGTACTTC. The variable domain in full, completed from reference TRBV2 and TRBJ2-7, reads EPEVTQTPSHQVTQMGQEVILRCVPISNHLYFYWYRQILGQKVEFLVSFYNNEISEKSEIFDDQFSVERPDGSNFTLKIRSTKLEDSAMYFCASSDRDYEQYFGPGTRLTVT.

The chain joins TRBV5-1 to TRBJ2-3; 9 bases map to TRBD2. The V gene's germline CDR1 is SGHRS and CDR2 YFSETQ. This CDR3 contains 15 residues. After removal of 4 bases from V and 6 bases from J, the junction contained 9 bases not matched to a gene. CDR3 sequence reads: CASSTGTSRGDTQYF. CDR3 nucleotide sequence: TGCGCCAGCAGCACAGGGACTAGCCGGGGGGATACGCAGTATTTT.

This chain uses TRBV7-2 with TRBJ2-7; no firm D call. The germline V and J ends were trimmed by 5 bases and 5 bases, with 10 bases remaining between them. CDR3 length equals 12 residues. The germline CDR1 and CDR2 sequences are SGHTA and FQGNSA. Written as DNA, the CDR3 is TGTGCCAGCAGCCCCGCCCTCGACGAGCAGTACTTC. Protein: CASSPALDEQYF.

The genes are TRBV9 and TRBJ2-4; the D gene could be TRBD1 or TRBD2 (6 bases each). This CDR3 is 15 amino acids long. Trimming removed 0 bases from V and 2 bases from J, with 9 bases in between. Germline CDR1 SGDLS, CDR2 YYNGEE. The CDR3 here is CASSVGGASKNIQYF. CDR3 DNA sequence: TGTGCCAGCAGCGTAGGGGGGGCGTCCAAAAACATTCAGTACTTC.

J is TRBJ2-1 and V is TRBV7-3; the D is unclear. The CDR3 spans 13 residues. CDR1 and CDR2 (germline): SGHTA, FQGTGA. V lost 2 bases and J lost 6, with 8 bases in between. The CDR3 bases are TGTGCCAGCAGCTTAGCCCTGGCCAATGAGCAGTTCTTC. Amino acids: CASSLALANEQFF.

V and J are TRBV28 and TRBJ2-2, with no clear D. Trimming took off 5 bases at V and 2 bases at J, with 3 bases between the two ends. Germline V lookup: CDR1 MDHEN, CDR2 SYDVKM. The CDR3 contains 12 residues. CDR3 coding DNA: TGTGCCAGCAGTAAAAACACCGGGGAGCTGTTTTTT. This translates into CASSKNTGELFF.

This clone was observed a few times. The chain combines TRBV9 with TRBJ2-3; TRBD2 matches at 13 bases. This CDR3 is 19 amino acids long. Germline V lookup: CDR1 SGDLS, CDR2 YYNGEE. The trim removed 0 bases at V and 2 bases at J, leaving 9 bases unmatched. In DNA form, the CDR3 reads TGTGCCAGCAGCGTAGTGGGGGGACTAGCGGGGACCTCCACAGATACGCAGTATTTT. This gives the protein CASSVVGGLAGTSTDTQYF.

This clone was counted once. The CDR3 bases are TGCGCCAGCAGCCAAGATAGGGGCGCGGCGGGGGCACAAGAGACCCAGTACTTC. Translation: CASSQDRGAAGAQETQYF. This chain joins TRBV4-1 and TRBJ2-5, with D possibly matching TRBD2 (7 bases). Germline V lookup: CDR1 MGHRA, CDR2 YSYEKL. The CDR3 spans 18 residues. Trimming shortened V by 0 bases and J by 2 bases, and 19 bases separated the two germline ends.

The CDR3: CSVLQGRTGELFF. DNA for the CDR3: TGCAGCGTTTTGCAGGGGAGAACCGGGGAGCTGTTTTTT. This chain joins TRBV29-1 and TRBJ2-2, with D maybe TRBD1 (6 bases). Germline V gene sequence: CDR1 SQVTM, CDR2 ANQGSEA. V dropped 5 bases and J dropped 5 bases, with 12 bases sitting between them. CDR3 length: 13 amino acids.

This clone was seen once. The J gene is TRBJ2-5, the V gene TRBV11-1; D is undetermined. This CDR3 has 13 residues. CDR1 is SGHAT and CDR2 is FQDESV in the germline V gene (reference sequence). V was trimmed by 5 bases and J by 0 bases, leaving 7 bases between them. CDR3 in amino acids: CASSPGDQETQYF. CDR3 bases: TGTGCCAGCAGCCCCGGAGACCAAGAGACCCAGTACTTC.

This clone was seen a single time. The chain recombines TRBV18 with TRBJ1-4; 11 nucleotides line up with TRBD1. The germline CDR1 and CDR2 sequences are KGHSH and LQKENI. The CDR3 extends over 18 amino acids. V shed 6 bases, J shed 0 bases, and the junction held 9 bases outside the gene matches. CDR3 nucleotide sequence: TGTGCCAGCTCCCGAGTAAAGGGACAGGGGGCAACTAATGAAAAACTGTTTTTT. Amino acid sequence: CASSRVKGQGATNEKLFF.

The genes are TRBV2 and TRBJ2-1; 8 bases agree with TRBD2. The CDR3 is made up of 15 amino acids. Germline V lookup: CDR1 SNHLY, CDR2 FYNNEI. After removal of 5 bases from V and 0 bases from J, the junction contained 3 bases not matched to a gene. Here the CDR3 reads CASSLGTSSYNEQFF. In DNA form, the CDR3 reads TGTGCCAGCAGTTTAGGGACTAGCTCCTACAATGAGCAGTTCTTC.

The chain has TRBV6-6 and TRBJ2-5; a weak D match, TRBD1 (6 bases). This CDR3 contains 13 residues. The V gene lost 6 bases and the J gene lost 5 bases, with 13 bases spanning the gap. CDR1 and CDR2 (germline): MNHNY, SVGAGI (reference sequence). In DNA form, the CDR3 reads TGTGCCAGCAGCCTAACAGGGCCGGAGACCCAGTACTTC. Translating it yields CASSLTGPETQYF.

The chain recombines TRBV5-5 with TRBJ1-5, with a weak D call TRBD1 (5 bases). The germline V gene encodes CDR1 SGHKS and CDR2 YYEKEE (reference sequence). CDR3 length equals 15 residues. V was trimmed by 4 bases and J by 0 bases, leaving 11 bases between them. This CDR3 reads CASSPSGGSNQPQHF. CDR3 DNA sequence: TGTGCCAGCAGCCCATCGGGGGGTAGCAATCAGCCCCAGCATTTT. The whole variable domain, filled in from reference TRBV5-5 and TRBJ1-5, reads DAGVTQSPTHLIKTRGQQVTLRCSPISGHKSVSWYQQVLGQGPQFIFQYYEKEERGRGNFPDRFSARQFPNYSSELNVNALLLGDSALYLCASSPSGGSNQPQHFGDGTRLSIL.

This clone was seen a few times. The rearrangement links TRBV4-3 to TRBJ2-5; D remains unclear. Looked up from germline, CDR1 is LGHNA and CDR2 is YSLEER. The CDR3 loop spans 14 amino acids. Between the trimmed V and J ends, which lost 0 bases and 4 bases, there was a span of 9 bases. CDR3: CASSQDLAIETQYF. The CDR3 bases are TGCGCCAGCAGCCAAGATCTGGCTATAGAGACCCAGTACTTC.

The CDR3 is CASSRGTGPGANVLTF. CDR3 DNA sequence: TGCGCCAGCAGCCGCGGGACAGGGCCTGGGGCCAACGTCCTGACTTTC. V usage is TRBV4-3 and J usage is TRBJ2-6; 9 bases match TRBD1. The CDR3 sequence is 16 residues long. From germline, CDR1 is LGHNA and CDR2 YSLEER. After removal of 4 bases from V and 2 bases from J, the junction contained 3 bases not matched to a gene.

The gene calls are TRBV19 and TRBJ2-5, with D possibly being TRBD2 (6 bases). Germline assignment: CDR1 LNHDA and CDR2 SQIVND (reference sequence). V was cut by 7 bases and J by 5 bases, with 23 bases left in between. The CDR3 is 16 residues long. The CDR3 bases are TGTGCCAGTACCCCCCGGGGGTCGGGCCCAGGGGAGACCCAGTACTTC. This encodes CASTPRGSGPGETQYF.

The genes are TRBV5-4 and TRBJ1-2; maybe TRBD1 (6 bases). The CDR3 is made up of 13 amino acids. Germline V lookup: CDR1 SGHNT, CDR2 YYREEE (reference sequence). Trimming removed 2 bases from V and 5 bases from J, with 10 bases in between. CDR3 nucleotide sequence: TGTGCCAGCAGCTTCGGGGGGCCATATGGCTACACCTTC. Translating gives CASSFGGPYGYTF.

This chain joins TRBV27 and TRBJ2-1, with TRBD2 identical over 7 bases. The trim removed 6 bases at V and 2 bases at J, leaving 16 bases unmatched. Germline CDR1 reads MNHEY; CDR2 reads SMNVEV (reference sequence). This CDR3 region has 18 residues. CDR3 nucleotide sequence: TGTGCCAGCAGCCGCCCCCTCCTAGCGGAACCTCCCTACAATGAGCAGTTCTTC. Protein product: CASSRPLLAEPPYNEQFF.

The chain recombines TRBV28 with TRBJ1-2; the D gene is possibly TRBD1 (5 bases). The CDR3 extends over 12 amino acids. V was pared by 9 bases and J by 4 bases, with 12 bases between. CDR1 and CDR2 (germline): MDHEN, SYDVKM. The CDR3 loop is CASSSDIYGYTF. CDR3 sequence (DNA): TGTGCCAGTTCCTCGGACATCTATGGCTACACCTTC.

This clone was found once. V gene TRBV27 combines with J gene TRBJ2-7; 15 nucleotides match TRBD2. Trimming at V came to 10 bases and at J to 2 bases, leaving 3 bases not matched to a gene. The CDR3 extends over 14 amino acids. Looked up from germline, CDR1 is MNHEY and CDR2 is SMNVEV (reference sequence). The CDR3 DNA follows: TGTGCCAAAGGGACTAGCGGGGGGCCCTACGAGCAGTACTTC. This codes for CAKGTSGGPYEQYF.

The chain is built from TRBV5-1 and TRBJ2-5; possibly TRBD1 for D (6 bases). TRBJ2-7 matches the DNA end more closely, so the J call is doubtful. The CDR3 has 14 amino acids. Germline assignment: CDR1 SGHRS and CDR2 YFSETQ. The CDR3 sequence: CASSLATGSYEQYF. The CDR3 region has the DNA TGCGCCAGCAGCTTGGCGACAGGTTCCTACGAGCAGTACTTC.

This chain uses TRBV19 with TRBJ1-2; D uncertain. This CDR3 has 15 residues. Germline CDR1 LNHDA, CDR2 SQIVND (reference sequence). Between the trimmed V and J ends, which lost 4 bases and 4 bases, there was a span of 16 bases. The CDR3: CASSTKAGKLYGYTF. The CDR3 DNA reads TGTGCCAGTAGTACAAAGGCGGGGAAGCTCTATGGCTACACCTTC.

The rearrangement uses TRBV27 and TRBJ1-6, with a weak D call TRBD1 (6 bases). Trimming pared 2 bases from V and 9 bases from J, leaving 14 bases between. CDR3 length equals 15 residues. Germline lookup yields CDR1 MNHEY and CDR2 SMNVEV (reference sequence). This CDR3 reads CASSLVKGGSSPLHF. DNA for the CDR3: TGTGCCAGCAGTTTAGTTAAGGGGGGGAGTTCACCCCTCCACTTT.